Each of the 29 T cell receptor beta chains below was sequenced from the same sample in a study of CD8 T cells in ankylosing spondylitis. A single record per CDR3 protein comes from TCRdb applying MiXCR to the 5' RACE reads. The data hold roughly 150,000 distinct CDR3 sequences, with just over 9.5% observed a single time. The source material was blood, either unsorted or a sorted T cell fraction (not recorded which). These receptors came from a female donor with ankylosing spondylitis or in good health (not recorded which).

This clonotype was seen ten or more times. The V call is TRBV4-3, the J call TRBJ2-3; D tentatively reads TRBD1 or TRBD2 (5 bases each). The CDR3 runs to 14 residues. Germline V CDR1 and CDR2: LGHNA, YSLEER. With 4 bases removed from V and 6 bases from J, the gap between germline ends came to 14 bases. CDR3 sequence reads: CASSPGTLGDTQYF. The CDR3 DNA follows: TGCGCCAGCAGCCCCGGGACCCTAGGGGATACGCAGTATTTT.

This clonotype was observed at least ten times. The chain recombines TRBV4-2 with TRBJ1-2; D unclear. From germline, CDR1 is LGHNA and CDR2 YNFKEQ. The CDR3 is 13 residues long. With 0 bases removed from V and 8 bases from J, the gap between germline ends came to 10 bases. The CDR3 DNA reads as TGTGCCAGCAGCCAAGACACCTACGGGGGCTACACCTTC. This gives the protein CASSQDTYGGYTF.

The chain recombines TRBV7-3 with TRBJ2-2; D not certain. The germline V and J ends were trimmed by 4 bases and 3 bases, with 6 bases remaining between them. The germline CDR1 and CDR2 sequences are SGHTA and FQGTGA. The CDR3 is 13 residues long. For the CDR3, the DNA is TGTGCCAGCAGCTCGCCCCACACCGGGGAGCTGTTTTTT. Amino acids: CASSSPHTGELFF.

The table lists this clonotype with a few counts. The V and J genes are TRBV5-6 and TRBJ2-5, with D unclear. This CDR3 region has 16 residues. Germline V gives CDR1 SGHDT, CDR2 YYEEEE. With 5 bases removed from V and 5 bases from J, the gap between germline ends came to 22 bases. CDR3 sequence (DNA): TGTGCCAGCAGTCCAACCCCACGACCTCCACTGGAGACCCAGTACTTC. This codes for CASSPTPRPPLETQYF. Supplemented by reference TRBV5-6 and TRBJ2-5, the full variable domain reads DAGVTQSPTHLIKTRGQQVTLRCSPKSGHDTVSWYQQALGQGPQFIFQYYEEEERQRGNFPDRFSGHQFPNYSSELNVNALLLGDSALYLCASSPTPRPPLETQYFGPGTRLLVL.

This clonotype was seen only a few times. The genes are TRBV20-1 and TRBJ2-1; D perhaps matches TRBD2 (5 bases). Germline V CDR1 and CDR2: DFQATT, SNEGSKA (reference sequence). V lost 5 bases, J lost 2 bases, and 25 bases lay in between. The CDR3 sequence is 18 residues long. DNA of the CDR3: TGCAGTGCTCCCGATAGATACCATCTAGCTAACACCTACAATGAGCAGTTCTTC. It translates to CSAPDRYHLANTYNEQFF.

Many counts were recorded for this clonotype. The rearrangement links TRBV4-3 to TRBJ2-7; TRBD1 might be the D (6 bases). Germline V gives CDR1 LGHNA, CDR2 YSLEER. V lost 2 bases to trimming and J lost 1 base, with 15 bases between them. This CDR3 has 16 residues. CDR3 amino acids: CASSQSTSDRSYEQYF. CDR3 coding DNA: TGCGCCAGCAGCCAATCGACCTCGGACAGATCCTACGAGCAGTACTTC.

The chain couples TRBV20-1 to TRBJ2-1; TRBD2 aligns across 9 bases. This CDR3 region has 15 residues. Looked up from germline, CDR1 is DFQATT and CDR2 is SNEGSKA (reference sequence). Germline trimming cut 4 bases from V and 4 bases from J; bases unmatched to any gene: 8. The CDR3 loop reads CSAKLGLAKYNEQFF. CDR3 sequence (DNA): TGCAGTGCTAAACTGGGACTAGCCAAATACAATGAGCAGTTCTTC.

This rearrangement joins TRBV6-2 or TRBV6-3 to TRBJ1-1, with unresolved D. V was cut by 4 bases and J by 4 bases, with 7 bases left in between. Germline CDR1 MNHEY, CDR2 SVGEGT. There are 12 residues in the CDR3. The CDR3 here is CASSFTFTEAFF. The CDR3, as DNA: TGTGCCAGCAGTTTTACGTTCACTGAAGCTTTCTTT.

For the CDR3, the DNA is TGTGCCAGCAGTTTGGCGGCTAGCGGGAAGACAGATACGCAGTATTTT. As protein: CASSLAASGKTDTQYF. V is TRBV27 and J is TRBJ2-3, with TRBD2 matching 9 bases. With 3 bases clipped from V and 3 bases from J, the junction kept 7 bases outside the gene matches. This CDR3 is 16 amino acids long. The V gene's germline CDR1 is MNHEY and CDR2 SMNVEV (reference sequence).

The gene calls are TRBV6-1 and TRBJ1-2; D remains unclear. Germline V lookup: CDR1 MNHNS, CDR2 SASEGT. V was clipped by 5 bases and J by 1 base, with 17 bases between them. The CDR3 extends over 16 amino acids. DNA for the CDR3: TGTGCCAGCAGTCCAGCTGAAGGGAGTTTTAACTATGGCTACACCTTC. Translating it yields CASSPAEGSFNYGYTF.

This clonotype was found a few times. The CDR3 DNA is TGTGCCAGCAGCCAAGTAGGTGAAGATACGCAGTATTTT. As protein: CASSQVGEDTQYF. The chain employs TRBV3-1 and TRBJ2-3; D unclear. Trimming removed 1 base from V and 5 bases from J, with 7 bases in between. This CDR3 is built from 13 residues. Germline V lookup: CDR1 LGHDT, CDR2 YNNKEL (reference sequence).

V usage is TRBV29-1 and J usage is TRBJ1-1; D perhaps matches TRBD1 (5 bases). In germline, CDR1 is SQVTM, CDR2 ANQGSEA. CDR3 length equals 10 residues. Between the trimmed V and J ends, which lost 4 bases and 11 bases, there was a span of 11 bases. CDR3 sequence: CSVVKGWAFF. CDR3 in DNA: TGCAGCGTTGTGAAGGGGTGGGCTTTCTTT.

This rearrangement joins TRBV15 to TRBJ2-1; TRBD2 matches 7 bases. CDR3 length: 14 amino acids. The germline V gene has CDR1 LNHNV and CDR2 YYDKDF (reference sequence). J lost 2 bases, V lost 6 bases, and 4 bases had no gene match. The CDR3, as DNA: TGTGCCACCAGTTCCAGCGGGACCTACAATGAGCAGTTCTTC. Encoded protein: CATSSSGTYNEQFF.

This clonotype was seen at least ten times. The rearrangement joins TRBV7-8 to TRBJ2-2, with D perhaps TRBD1 or TRBD2 (6 bases each). Trimming removed 5 bases at V and 4 bases at J, with 11 bases between. The germline gives CDR1 SGHVS, CDR2 FQNEAQ. The CDR3 covers 14 residues. For the CDR3, the DNA is TGTGCCAGCAGCGTACAGGGAGGCACCGGGGAGCTGTTTTTT. Protein: CASSVQGGTGELFF.

This chain joins TRBV6-1 and TRBJ2-1, with 8 bases aligning to TRBD1. The length of the CDR3 is 15 residues. V dropped 5 bases and J dropped 7; count of bases not matched to a gene: 10. Germline assignment: CDR1 MNHNS and CDR2 SASEGT. The CDR3 reads CASSQTGDLTNEQFF. CDR3 nucleotides: TGTGCCAGCAGTCAGACAGGGGACCTTACGAATGAGCAGTTCTTC.

The chain joins TRBV4-3 to TRBJ2-2; D remains ambiguous. CDR3 length: 16 amino acids. V lost 0 bases to trimming and J lost 7 bases, with 15 bases between them. Germline CDR1 LGHNA, CDR2 YSLEER. As DNA, the CDR3 is TGCGCCAGCAGCCAAGATATCGACCCCTCGGGCGGGGAGCTGTTTTTT. Protein product: CASSQDIDPSGGELFF.

The rearrangement links TRBV4-3 to TRBJ1-1, with 7 positions matching TRBD1. Germline-derived CDR1 and CDR2 are LGHNA and YSLEER. J gave up 5 bases and V 1 base, and 7 bases lay outside the gene matches. The CDR3 runs to 15 residues. The CDR3 DNA reads TGCGCCAGCAGCCAAGGGGGCAGGGGGGGGACTGAAGCTTTCTTT. Residues: CASSQGGRGGTEAFF.

The chain employs TRBV29-1 and TRBJ1-2; D uncertain. The CDR3 consists of 10 residues. V shed 2 bases and J shed 6 bases, with 4 bases lying between them. Germline V gene sequence: CDR1 SQVTM, CDR2 ANQGSEA. The chain's CDR3 is CSVELDGYTF. The DNA for the CDR3 is TGCAGCGTTGAACTTGATGGCTACACCTTC.

V gene TRBV25-1 combines with J gene TRBJ2-7; 8 bases map to TRBD2. Germline CDR1 and CDR2: MGHDK and SYGVNS. J gave up 1 base and V 1 base, and 6 bases lay outside the gene matches. This CDR3 region has 16 residues. CDR3 region: CASSESGAGGSYEQYF. In DNA form, the CDR3 reads TGTGCCAGCAGTGAATCGGGGGCGGGAGGTTCCTACGAGCAGTACTTC.

This clonotype showed up many times. V is TRBV6-5 and J is TRBJ2-1, with 11 positions matching TRBD1. With 2 bases clipped from V and 4 bases from J, the junction kept 1 base outside the gene matches. There are 15 residues in the CDR3. The germline gives CDR1 MNHEY, CDR2 SVGAGI. This CDR3 reads CASSYGQGAYNEQFF. The CDR3 DNA reads as TGTGCCAGCAGTTACGGACAGGGGGCTTACAATGAGCAGTTCTTC.

V usage is TRBV29-1 and J usage is TRBJ2-7, with 7 bases that match TRBD1. The CDR3 is made up of 12 amino acids. Per germline, CDR1 SQVTM and CDR2 ANQGSEA. J gave up 4 bases and V 4 bases, and 4 bases lay outside the gene matches. CDR3: CSVVRGPYEQYF. In nucleotides, the CDR3 is TGCAGCGTTGTGAGGGGGCCGTACGAGCAGTACTTC.

A few counts support this clonotype. The genes are TRBV4-3 and TRBJ1-2; D gene uncertain. CDR3 size: 14 residues. The V end lost 2 bases, the J end lost 3 bases, and 10 bases lay between the germline ends. The germline V gene has CDR1 LGHNA and CDR2 YSLEER. CDR3 sequence reads: CASSQTNYDYGYTF. CDR3 bases: TGCGCCAGCAGCCAAACCAATTACGACTATGGCTACACCTTC.

At least ten counts were recorded for this clonotype. This rearrangement joins TRBV7-2 to TRBJ2-2; D is undetermined. This CDR3 spans 13 amino acids. Trimming took 6 bases from V and 2 from J, leaving 7 bases between them. The germline V gene has CDR1 SGHTA and CDR2 FQGNSA. The chain's CDR3 is CASSYRNTGELFF. The CDR3 coding sequence is TGTGCCAGCAGTTACAGAAACACCGGGGAGCTGTTTTTT.

This clonotype has just one count. The J gene is TRBJ2-7, the V gene TRBV27; 9 positions agree with TRBD2. Germline CDR1 is MNHEY and CDR2 is SMNVEV (reference sequence). The CDR3 consists of 14 residues. J was trimmed by 1 base and V by 6 bases; bases with no gene match: 4. CDR3: CASRGGLASYEQYF. As DNA, the CDR3 is TGTGCCAGCAGGGGCGGACTAGCGTCCTACGAGCAGTACTTC.

This clonotype has a handful of counts. The rearrangement uses TRBV5-1 and TRBJ2-1; D perhaps matches TRBD1 (5 bases). The CDR3 runs 14 residues. Germline assignment: CDR1 SGHRS and CDR2 YFSETQ. V lost 0 bases and J 7 bases, leaving 11 bases between the germline ends. This chain's CDR3 is CASSLVSGKNEQFF. CDR3 bases: TGCGCCAGCAGCTTGGTTTCAGGGAAGAATGAGCAGTTCTTC. Complete variable domain (other parts from reference TRBV5-1 and TRBJ2-1): KAGVTQTPRYLIKTRGQQVTLSCSPISGHRSVSWYQQTPGQGLQFLFEYFSETQRNKGNFPGRFSGRQFSNSRSEMNVSTLELGDSALYLCASSLVSGKNEQFFGPGTRLTVL.

This clonotype has only a few counts. This rearrangement joins TRBV20-1 to TRBJ2-7, with 9 bases aligning to TRBD2. The CDR3 is 17 amino acids. The germline CDR1 and CDR2 sequences are DFQATT and SNEGSKA (reference sequence). V was clipped by 0 bases and J by 5 bases; unmatched bases: 14. CDR3 residues: CSARDTASGIGYDEQYF. As DNA, the CDR3 is TGCAGTGCTAGAGATACGGCTAGCGGGATCGGGTACGACGAGCAGTACTTC.

This clonotype has only a few counts. J is TRBJ2-1 and V is TRBV28; 9 nucleotides align to TRBD2. This CDR3 spans 18 amino acids. Per germline, CDR1 MDHEN and CDR2 SYDVKM. J was trimmed by 6 bases and V by 8 bases; bases with no gene match: 20. The CDR3 spells CASAAGGQYQTPFNEQFF. CDR3 nucleotides: TGTGCCAGCGCGGCGGGAGGGCAATACCAAACGCCCTTCAATGAGCAGTTCTTC.

This clonotype has ten or more counts. The rearrangement links TRBV7-9 to TRBJ2-2; D not certain. The CDR3 is 13 amino acids. Germline CDR1 SEHNR, CDR2 FQNEAQ (reference sequence). V gave up 3 bases and J gave up 4 bases, with 6 bases separating them. Written as DNA, the CDR3 is TGTGCCAGCAGCTTTAGTGGCACCGGGGAGCTGTTTTTT. Its translation is CASSFSGTGELFF.

This clonotype was detected only a few times. V usage is TRBV30 and J usage is TRBJ1-1, with D possibly matching TRBD1 (5 bases). CDR3 size: 15 residues. Germline loops: CDR1 GTSNPN, CDR2 SVGIG (reference sequence). The V end was cut by 4 bases, the J end by 0 bases, with 15 bases between. The CDR3 region is CAWTILADMNTEAFF. The CDR3, as DNA: TGTGCCTGGACGATCCTGGCGGACATGAACACTGAAGCTTTCTTT. Full variable domain (outside the CDR3, taken from reference TRBV30 and TRBJ1-1): SQTIHQWPATLVQPVGSPLSLECTVEGTSNPNLYWYRQAAGRGLQLLFYSVGIGQISSEVPQNLSASRPQDRQFILSSKKLLLSDSGFYLCAWTILADMNTEAFFGQGTRLTVV.